Sequencing of this TCR beta chain was carried out in a study of blood T cell repertoires in COVID-19 (dated by TCRdb to the early 2020s). Background for the entire study: Collaborator samples came from the United States, Italy and Spain and covered acute and convalescent phases of COVID-19. The material from the prospective study consisted of cDNA or gDNA derived from T cells, B-cell-depleted T cells, or PBMCs. A de-identified subject ID, COVID-19 status, age in years and sex were almost always included in the sample metadata. Where available, HLA class I and class II types were taken from metadata supplied by the sample provider and were not determined by assay-based typing. Subjects who had been exposed to COVID-19, were actively infected with it, or had recovered from it provided the deeply sampled blood TCRbeta repertoires that made up the dataset. A freely available public database, intended as a resource for researchers studying the immune response to SARS-CoV-2, is where the repertoires were released. Samples came from the ongoing ImmuneRACE study (first 160 participants) plus 1,254 subjects from 6 global collaborators. The paper as a whole reports these results and caveats: The amount of clinical and demographic metadata varied by source and participant and was provided uncurated.

TCRbeta CDR3 regions were amplified from genomic DNA using the immunoSEQ Assay, a bias-controlled multiplex PCR. Concerning the study's data processing: Nucleated cell counts per sample were estimated from amplification of reference gene primers within the assay. Sequence reads were collapsed and filtered to measure the absolute abundance of every unique TCRbeta CDR3 rearrangement. For each sample, productive Simpson clonality was calculated as the square root of Simpson's diversity index over productive rearrangements. TCRdb retrieved this table from immuneACCESS and kept in-frame rearrangements only. Not all clones are present; in checked studies, unresolved V genes account for under half, and no reason is known for the remainder. The DNA gave D and trimming, while V, J and clone size come from that table. For this sample the table gives about 110,000 clones, of which under 75% were detected only once. The ten largest clonotypes hold about 7.1% of the sample.

At the junction V is shortened by 1 base and J by 0 bases, with 11 bases in between. There are 16 amino acids in the CDR3, from cysteine to phenylalanine inclusive. CDR3 DNA is the only sequence kept; it has 48 bases, read in frame from the first base. From the germline V gene, CDR1 is SGHRS and CDR2 is YFSETQ. Each collaborating institution followed its own protocols to collect whole blood in K2EDTA tubes. For TCRbeta analysis, collaborator samples were shipped as frozen whole blood, as isolated PBMCs, or as DNA extracted from either sample type. Details on this clone: The target of this receptor is not known. Within one base of it there is no much larger clone, and no base qualities were kept.

The chain is assembled from TRBV5-1 and TRBJ2-1, with the D gene uncertain. The clonotype originates from a woman between 55 and 75 years old with acute or convalescent COVID-19. Input material: peripheral blood. The DNA sequence reads TGCGCCAGCAGCTTGTCTCTCACCAGCTCCTACAATGAGCAGTTCTTC. The encoded protein is CASSLSLTSSYNEQFF.